Following are 8 T cell receptor beta chains from one sample sequenced in a study of blood T cell repertoires in COVID-19. Profiled with immunoSEQ multiplex PCR; TCRdb holds only in-frame clones, not every one. The table shows 25,000 or so clones, with 80% to 90% occurring only once. Input material: peripheral blood. These receptors were collected from a woman aged 45-60 years with active COVID-19.

This chain uses TRBV4-2 with TRBJ2-7, with 7 bases fitting TRBD2. The germline V gene encodes CDR1 LGHNA and CDR2 YNFKEQ. The J segment lost 2 bases and the V segment lost 0 bases, leaving 10 bases of the junction unmatched. The CDR3 has 17 amino acids. CDR3 amino acids: CASSQEVVGGYAYEQYF. CDR3 bases: TGTGCCAGCAGCCAAGAAGTAGTCGGGGGGTACGCCTACGAGCAGTACTTC.

This clone was detected only once. V gene TRBV5-1 combines with J gene TRBJ2-7, with TRBD1 matching 12 bases. V gave up 4 bases and J gave up 6 bases; unmatched junction bases: 5. CDR3 size: 14 residues. Germline-derived CDR1 and CDR2 are SGHRS and YFSETQ. The CDR3 DNA sequence: TGCGCCAGCAGCGGGGACAGGGGGCTCTCCGAGCAGTACTTC. Protein sequence: CASSGDRGLSEQYF.

This clone has only one observation. This chain links TRBV19 with TRBJ2-1, with TRBD2 matching over 10 bases. The CDR3 is 15 residues long. Germline lookup yields CDR1 LNHDA and CDR2 SQIVND (reference sequence). V lost 2 bases to trimming and J lost 10 bases; unmatched junction nucleotides: 8. CDR3 DNA: TGTGCCAGTAGTATACTAGCGGGAGTATTCGGGGAGCAGTTCTTC. It translates to CASSILAGVFGEQFF.

The V call is TRBV19, the J call TRBJ2-6, with D unclear. This CDR3 has 13 residues. The V gene's germline CDR1 is LNHDA and CDR2 SQIVND (reference sequence). Trimming stripped 9 bases from V and 0 bases from J, with 6 bases between. In DNA, the CDR3 is TGTGCCAGCCGTTTCTCTGGGGCCAACGTCCTGACTTTC. Protein product: CASRFSGANVLTF.

The chain uses TRBV5-1 and TRBJ2-1; 8 bases map to TRBD2. V was pared by 0 bases and J by 10 bases, with 6 bases of the junction left unmatched. The germline CDR1 and CDR2 sequences are SGHRS and YFSETQ. This CDR3 region has 14 residues. CDR3 bases: TGCGCCAGCAGCTTGGTGAGCGGGAGTGTGGAGCAGTTCTTC. Protein product: CASSLVSGSVEQFF.

This sequence joins TRBV7-9 and TRBJ1-2, with TRBD1 identical over 8 bases. Trimming cost V 5 bases and J 5 bases; bases outside gene matches: 7. Germline-derived CDR1 and CDR2 are SEHNR and FQNEAQ (reference sequence). The CDR3 has 14 residues. The CDR3 nucleotides are TGTGCCAGCAGCCCGAGACAGGGGAGGTATGGCTACACCTTC. The encoded protein is CASSPRQGRYGYTF.

This chain joins TRBV5-4 and TRBJ2-5, with 7 bases matching TRBD1. The CDR3 is 14 residues long. Germline V lookup: CDR1 SGHNT, CDR2 YYREEE (reference sequence). Trimming took 1 base from V and 5 from J; bases not matched to a gene: 5. The CDR3 coding sequence is TGTGCCAGCAGCTTGACAGGGGCGTTTGAGACCCAGTACTTC. Encoded protein: CASSLTGAFETQYF.

J is TRBJ1-2 and V is TRBV7-2, with 9 bases matching TRBD1. This CDR3 has 14 residues. CDR1 and CDR2 (germline): SGHTA, FQGNSA. With 2 bases clipped from V and 5 bases from J, the junction kept 3 bases outside the gene matches. CDR3 sequence: CASSLIGQGYGYTF. The CDR3 region has the DNA TGTGCCAGCAGCTTAATAGGACAGGGGTATGGCTACACCTTC.